This TCR beta chain came from a study of Graves' ophthalmopathy and Graves' hyperthyroidism. Study observations and caveats: At approximately 70% sensitivity and approximately 72% specificity, the model predicted progression of the ophthalmopathy.

Many counts were recorded for this clonotype. Its antigen is undetermined. Hyperthyroidism was considered stable when no ophthalmopathy appeared within 18 months of follow-up. The hyperthyroidism patients, aged 18 to 65, had been newly diagnosed, with under 2 months' duration. The TCR beta CDR3 regions underwent amplification from RNA transcripts. An initial RT-PCR round employing HTBI primers preceded a second-round multiplex PCR. MiXCR, run by TCRdb on the multiplex PCR reads, gives a single entry per CDR3 protein. The sample shows some 350,000 distinct CDR3 sequences, about a sixth of them seen only once. Specimen: peripheral blood. The receptor's source is an adult woman with stable Graves' hyperthyroidism.

This CDR3 reads CASSLIGLAGRTYEQYF. CDR3 nucleotides: TGTGCCAGCAGTTTAATAGGGCTAGCGGGAAGAACCTACGAGCAGTACTTC. The chain recombines TRBV28 with TRBJ2-7; TRBD2 matches 9 bases. The germline CDR1 and CDR2 sequences are MDHEN and SYDVKM. Trimming cost V 2 bases and J 2 bases; bases outside gene matches: 10. This CDR3 region has 17 residues.